This T cell receptor beta chain was captured by sequencing in a study of radiotherapy plus CTLA-4 blockade in lung cancer. Study-level background: Of the patients, about 20% showed objective responses and about 30% attained disease control.

V lost 2 bases, J lost 4 bases, and 9 bases lay in between. Germline V lookup: CDR1 SGHTA, CDR2 FQGNSA. The CDR3 extends over 13 amino acids. Assay used: immunoSEQ multiplex PCR; TCRdb lists only in-frame clones, some missing. The data hold 90,000 to 100,000 clones, with 88% observed a single time. This sequence joins TRBV7-2 and TRBJ2-7; D gene uncertain. Sequences were derived from peripheral blood, sampled from a patient treated with radiotherapy plus ipilimumab. The clonotype was recovered from a human donor with non-small cell lung cancer that progressed on radiotherapy plus ipilimumab. CDR3 in amino acids: CASSLSMGYEQYF. DNA for the CDR3: TGTGCCAGCAGCTTAAGTATGGGGTACGAGCAGTACTTC.